This T cell receptor (beta chain) was recorded in a study of T cell responses to AZD1222 COVID-19 vaccine. General observations from the study: Clonal diversity may have been underestimated, and the donors were mostly white British, with more females than males. Reportedly, close to half of spike-specific TCRs are directed against unmutated variant regions. Spike-wide coverage was observed for vaccine-associated CD4 TCRs, with dominant responses at 160-218 and 743-854. Baseline seropositivity occurred in only a handful of AZD1222 recipients.

The data were produced by immunoSEQ multiplex PCR, yet TCRdb's version contains in-frame clones alone and is incomplete. The table lists about 200,000 clones, roughly 88% of them singletons, with about 8% in the top ten. Comments on this clone: The antigen is unknown.

The source is an adult in good health. The source material was peripheral blood, sampled on day 0 of AZD1222 vaccination.

CDR3 amino acids: CASTLVATGWYEQYF. CDR3 DNA: TGTGCCAGCACCCTTGTCGCTACGGGCTGGTACGAGCAGTACTTC. The chain links TRBV28 to TRBJ2-7; D is undetermined. V lost 7 bases and J 4 bases, leaving 20 bases between the germline ends. The CDR3 consists of 15 residues. Germline V lookup: CDR1 MDHEN, CDR2 SYDVKM. Full variable domain (rest looked up from reference TRBV28 and TRBJ2-7): DVKVTQSSRYLVKRTGEKVFLECVQDMDHENMFWYRQDPGLGLRLIYFSYDVKMKEKGDIPEGYSVSREKKERFSLILESASTNQTSMYLCASTLVATGWYEQYFGPGTRLTVT.